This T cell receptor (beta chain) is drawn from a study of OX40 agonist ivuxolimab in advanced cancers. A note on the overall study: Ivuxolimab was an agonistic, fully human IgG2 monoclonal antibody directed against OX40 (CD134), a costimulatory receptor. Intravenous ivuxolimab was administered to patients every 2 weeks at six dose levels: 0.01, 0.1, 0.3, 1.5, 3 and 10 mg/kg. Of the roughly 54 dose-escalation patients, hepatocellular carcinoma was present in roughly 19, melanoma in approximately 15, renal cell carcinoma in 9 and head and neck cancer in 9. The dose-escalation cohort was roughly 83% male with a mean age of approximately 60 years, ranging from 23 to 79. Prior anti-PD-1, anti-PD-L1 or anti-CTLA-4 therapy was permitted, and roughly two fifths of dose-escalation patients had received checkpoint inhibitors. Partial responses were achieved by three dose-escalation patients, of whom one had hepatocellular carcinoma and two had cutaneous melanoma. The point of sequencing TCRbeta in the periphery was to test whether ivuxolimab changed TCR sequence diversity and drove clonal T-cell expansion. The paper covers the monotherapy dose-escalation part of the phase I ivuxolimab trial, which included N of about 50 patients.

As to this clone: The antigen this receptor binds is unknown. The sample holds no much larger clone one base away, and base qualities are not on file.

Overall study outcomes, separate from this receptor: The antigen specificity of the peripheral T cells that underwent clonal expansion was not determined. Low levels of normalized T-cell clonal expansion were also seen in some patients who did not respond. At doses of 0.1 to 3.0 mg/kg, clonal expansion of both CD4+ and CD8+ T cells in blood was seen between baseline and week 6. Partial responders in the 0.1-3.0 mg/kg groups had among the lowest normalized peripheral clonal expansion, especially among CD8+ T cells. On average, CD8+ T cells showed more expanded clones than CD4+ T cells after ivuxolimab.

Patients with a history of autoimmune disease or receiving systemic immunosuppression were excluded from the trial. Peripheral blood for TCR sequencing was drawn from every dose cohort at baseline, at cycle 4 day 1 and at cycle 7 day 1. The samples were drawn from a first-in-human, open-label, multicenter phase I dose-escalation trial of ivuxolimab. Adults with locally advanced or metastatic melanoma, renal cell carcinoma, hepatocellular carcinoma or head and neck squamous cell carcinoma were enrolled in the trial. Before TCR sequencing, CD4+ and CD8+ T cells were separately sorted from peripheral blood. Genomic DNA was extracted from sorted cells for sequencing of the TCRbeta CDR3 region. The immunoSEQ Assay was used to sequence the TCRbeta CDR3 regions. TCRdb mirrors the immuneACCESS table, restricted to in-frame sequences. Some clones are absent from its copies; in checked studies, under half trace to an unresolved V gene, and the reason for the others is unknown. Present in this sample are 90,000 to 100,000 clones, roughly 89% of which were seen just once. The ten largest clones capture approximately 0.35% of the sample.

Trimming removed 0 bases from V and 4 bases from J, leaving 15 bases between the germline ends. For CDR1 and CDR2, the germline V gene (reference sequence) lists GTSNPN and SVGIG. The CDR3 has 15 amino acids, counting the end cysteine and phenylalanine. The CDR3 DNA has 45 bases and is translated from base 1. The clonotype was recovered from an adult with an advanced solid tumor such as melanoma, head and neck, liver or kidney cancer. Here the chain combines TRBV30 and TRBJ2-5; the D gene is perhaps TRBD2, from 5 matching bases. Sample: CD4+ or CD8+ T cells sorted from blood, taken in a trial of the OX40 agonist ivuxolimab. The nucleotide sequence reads TGTGCCTGGAGTGTAGGCGGTATGGCGGGAGAGACCCAGTACTTC. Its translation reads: CAWSVGGMAGETQYF. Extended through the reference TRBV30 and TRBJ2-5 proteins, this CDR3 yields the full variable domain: SQTIHQWPATLVQPVGSPLSLECTVEGTSNPNLYWYRQAAGRGLQLLFYSVGIGQISSEVPQNLSASRPQDRQFILSSKKLLLSDSGFYLCAWSVGGMAGETQYFGPGTRLLVL.